This T cell receptor beta chain is drawn from a study of T-cell memory formation after mild COVID-19 (dated by TCRdb to the early 2020s). Study-wide context: Most TCR sequence clusters were specific to one of the two donors. In a couple of donors, T-cell clones that expanded and contracted after mild COVID-19 were tracked by sequencing TCRalpha and TCRbeta repertoires over time. Two young, previously healthy adult volunteers, one female and one male, were included in the cohort. Study-wide conclusions, independent of this receptor: The second-wave clones that peaked on day 37 were not confirmed to be SARS-CoV-2 specific. Only a couple of mild cases were covered by the study, and larger cohorts that include severe cases with pre-infection samples were considered necessary. Balanced CD4/CD8 phenotypes were observed for clones contracting from day 15 to 85, whereas a bias towards CD4+ was observed for a second wave of clones expanding from day 15 to 37. Contracting CD4+ clones were located mainly in the CM and EM memory subsets, whereas CD8+ clones were found to be enriched in EMRA. Some responding clones were detected in pre-infection memory, which suggested that pre-existing cross-reactive memory T cells had joined the SARS-CoV-2 response.

V gives up 6 bases and J gives up 5 bases, and the segment between their germline ends measures 13 bases. Its CDR3 holds 13 amino acids, cysteine through phenylalanine. The DNA shown is the 39-base CDR3, in frame from base 1. The instrument was an Illumina NovaSeq 6000. TCRalpha and TCRbeta cDNA libraries were constructed by 5'RACE with constant-segment primers, with sample barcodes and unique molecular identifiers being introduced. Trizol reagent was used to extract RNA from every sample. Amplification of the libraries took two PCR steps, and the second step added a second sample barcode plus Illumina TruSeq adapters. The libraries were sequenced on an Illumina NovaSeq using 2 x 150 bp paired-end reads. As for the authors' bioinformatics: With migec v1.2.7, reads were demultiplexed and then collapsed into UMI-guided consensus sequences. Using mixcr v2.1.11, the UMI consensuses were aligned to TRA and TRB V and J templates and assembled into clonotypes. A clonotype was counted as expanded or contracted only if both edgeR and NoisET called the change significant, with noise models trained on biological replicates. edgeR calls used a false discovery rate-adjusted p below 0.01 and a log2 fold-change threshold of 1. As an exploratory analysis of dynamics, PCA with hierarchical clustering was applied to max-normalized trajectories of the 1000 most abundant clonotypes. Each responding clone was given a CD4 or CD8 phenotype based on the CD4+ and CD8+ repertoires, which had been sequenced separately. TCRdb handled the public reads itself, with Q25 trimming in fastp and clone calling in MiXCR, and kept productive beta chains. Entries are consolidated by CDR3 protein sequence, retaining the most common genes and DNA. TCRdb's processing, not the authors' own work, is the source of the V and J calls. The table for this sample lists under 200,000 distinct CDR3 sequences; roughly 31% of them were counted only once. More than 10% of the sample lies in the top ten.

This clonotype was recorded a few times. What this receptor recognizes is not known. Nothing much larger sits one base from this clone, and base qualities are not available. Ficoll-Paque density gradient centrifugation was used to isolate PBMCs. In this chain, TRBV12-3 or TRBV12-4 is recombined with TRBJ2-5, with TRBD1 tentatively as D gene (5 bases match). The sample taken for sequencing was PBMCs or a T cell subset sorted from them (not recorded which). The receptor comes from an adult woman who had mild COVID-19 (a few samples of this study predate the infection). The sample titles of this study are shuffled in the database, so cell type and time point are left out; the donor was told from shared clones. CDR3 protein: CASSRTPTETQYF. The DNA is TGTGCCAGCAGCCGGACACCGACGGAGACCCAGTACTTC.